The present TCR beta chain was sequenced within a study of T cell responses to AZD1222 COVID-19 vaccine. The study's findings and limits: Unmutated regions of variants are reportedly targeted by nearly half of spike-specific TCRs. Sampling captured repertoires only after the peak T cell response. Spike-specific TCRs gained breadth and depth after people received two AZD1222 doses.

Libraries were prepared by immunoSEQ multiplex PCR; TCRdb keeps only in-frame clonotypes and omits some of them. The sample shows 100,000 to 150,000 clones, roughly 90% of them seen only once. Comment on this clone: The target antigen is unknown.

The CDR3 sequence is 13 residues long. The germline gives CDR1 SGHKS, CDR2 YYEKEE (reference sequence). V dropped 0 bases and J dropped 8 bases, with 11 bases sitting between them. The sequencing used peripheral blood, collected on day 0 of AZD1222 vaccination. The chain links TRBV5-5 to TRBJ1-2, with unresolved D. This TCR was recovered from an adult in good health. CDR3 DNA: TGTGCCAGCAGCTTGGGGATCGGGCAAGGCTACACCTTC. This gives the protein CASSLGIGQGYTF.